The 29 T cell receptor beta chains presented below share a single source sample, sequenced in a study of monozygotic twins with inflammatory bowel disease. After re-calling the 5' RACE reads, TCRdb lists one entry per CDR3 protein, DNA absent. This listing includes some 130,000 distinct CDR3 sequences. The material sequenced was blood. These receptors all come from a human donor with ulcerative colitis or Crohn's disease, or a healthy co-twin of an affected twin (not recorded which).

This chain joins TRBV6-4 and TRBJ1-4; TCRdb proposes TRBD1, but this gene call is untestable without DNA. CDR3 length equals 19 residues. The germline CDR1 and CDR2 sequences are MRHNA and SNTAGT. This CDR3 is CASRPTPGQGAITNEKLFF.

The chain links TRBV6-1 to TRBJ2-5; the TCRdb D gene call, TRBD1, has no DNA to confirm it. The CDR3 spans 16 residues. Germline assignment: CDR1 MNHNS and CDR2 SASEGT. The CDR3 sequence is CASSNTGGALPETQYF.

This sequence joins TRBV20-1 and TRBJ1-1. This CDR3 contains 15 residues. Germline CDR1 is DFQATT and CDR2 is SNEGSKA (reference sequence). The CDR3: CSARDAGTMNTEAFF.

V usage is TRBV7-8 and J usage is TRBJ2-3; the TCRdb D gene call, TRBD2, has no DNA to confirm it. Germline values: CDR1 SGHVS, CDR2 FQNEAQ. The CDR3 runs 18 residues. CDR3 residues: CASSYFGLAGTPTDTQYF.

This sequence joins TRBV28 and TRBJ1-4; TCRdb names TRBD1, which stays unverified in the absence of DNA. The CDR3 runs 16 residues. CDR1 and CDR2 (germline): MDHEN, SYDVKM. The CDR3 spells CASSLWRQGEREKLFF.

The rearrangement links TRBV7-6 to TRBJ2-3; the D call from TCRdb, TRBD2, cannot be confirmed without DNA. Germline V CDR1 and CDR2: SGHVS, FNYEAQ. The CDR3 loop spans 15 amino acids. CDR3 sequence: CASSVTSGSADTQYF.

The chain is built from TRBV2 and TRBJ2-1. CDR3 length: 15 residues. Germline values: CDR1 SNHLY, CDR2 FYNNEI. CDR3 in amino acids: CASSQAGTTYNEQFF.

The chain uses TRBV12-3 or TRBV12-4 and TRBJ1-2; TCRdb's D call, TRBD1, is unchecked because there is no DNA. This CDR3 is 15 amino acids long. The chain's CDR3 is CASSYMGGHRGGYTF.

The V and J genes are TRBV11-2 and TRBJ2-1; without DNA, the TCRdb call of TRBD2 cannot be checked. The CDR3 totals 17 residues. The germline V gene encodes CDR1 SGHAT and CDR2 FQNNGV. CDR3 amino acids: CASSLKTSGGSYNEQFF.

The chain employs TRBV18 and TRBJ2-1; the D call of TRBD1 rests on TCRdb alone, since no DNA is present to check it. From germline, CDR1 is KGHSH and CDR2 LQKENI. This CDR3 comprises 17 residues. CDR3 protein: CASSPPGARGGYNEQFF.

The chain couples TRBV29-1 to TRBJ2-7. Germline values: CDR1 SQVTM, CDR2 ANQGSEA. This CDR3 comprises 12 residues. CDR3 sequence: CSVLNSDHEQYF.

V usage is TRBV20-1 and J usage is TRBJ2-7. CDR1 DFQATT and CDR2 SNEGSKA come from the germline V gene (reference sequence). CDR3 size: 13 residues. CDR3 loop: CSARGTAGYEQYF.

The rearrangement uses TRBV12-3 or TRBV12-4 and TRBJ2-3; TCRdb names TRBD2, which stays unverified in the absence of DNA. CDR3 size: 14 residues. CDR3: CASSPPPASDTQYF.

The chain combines TRBV5-1 with TRBJ2-5. There are 15 residues in the CDR3. Germline CDR1 is SGHRS and CDR2 is YFSETQ. This CDR3 reads CASSLIVEDQETQYF. Full variable domain (outside the CDR3, taken from reference TRBV5-1 and TRBJ2-5): KAGVTQTPRYLIKTRGQQVTLSCSPISGHRSVSWYQQTPGQGLQFLFEYFSETQRNKGNFPGRFSGRQFSNSRSEMNVSTLELGDSALYLCASSLIVEDQETQYFGPGTRLLVL.

This chain uses TRBV5-1 with TRBJ2-6; with no DNA, the TCRdb D assignment of TRBD1 cannot be verified. Germline CDR1 is SGHRS and CDR2 is YFSETQ. The CDR3 sequence is 17 residues long. The CDR3 region is CASSLRTAISGANVLTF.

The V and J genes are TRBV29-1 and TRBJ2-6. Germline CDR1 reads SQVTM; CDR2 reads ANQGSEA. This CDR3 is 13 amino acids long. The chain's CDR3 is CSVGDSGANVLTF.

The chain carries TRBV11-2 and TRBJ2-1. CDR1 is SGHAT, CDR2 FQNNGV, per germline. This CDR3 contains 11 residues. The CDR3 spells CASSEPNEQFF.

This sequence joins TRBV29-1 and TRBJ2-2; TCRdb's assignment of TRBD1 cannot be checked, as there is no DNA. The CDR3 has 14 residues. Looked up from germline, CDR1 is SQVTM and CDR2 is ANQGSEA. CDR3 sequence reads: CSVDGQGNTGELFF.

J is TRBJ2-2 and V is TRBV5-1; TCRdb gives TRBD2 as the D gene, but with no DNA this cannot be confirmed. The CDR3 totals 20 residues. Germline V gene lookup returns CDR1 SGHRS and CDR2 YFSETQ. The CDR3: CASSFFPATSGASNTGELFF.

This rearrangement joins TRBV29-1 to TRBJ2-5; lacking DNA, the TRBD1 call made by TCRdb goes unchecked. The CDR3 runs to 18 residues. CDR1 SQVTM and CDR2 ANQGSEA come from the germline V gene. The CDR3 is CSVEEEAGRDTYQETQYF.

V gene TRBV6-5 combines with J gene TRBJ2-3. The CDR3 contains 14 residues. From germline, CDR1 is MNHEY and CDR2 SVGAGI. CDR3 loop: CASSYYPDTDTQYF.

The chain is built from TRBV29-1 and TRBJ1-3. The CDR3 contains 15 residues. Germline V gene sequence: CDR1 SQVTM, CDR2 ANQGSEA. Here the CDR3 reads CSVVPNTHPGNTIYF.

This rearrangement joins TRBV4-2 to TRBJ1-4. The germline V gene encodes CDR1 LGHNA and CDR2 YNFKEQ. The CDR3 spans 16 residues. CDR3 in amino acids: CASSQVLGATEEKLFF.

The chain recombines TRBV9 with TRBJ2-1. Germline lookup yields CDR1 SGDLS and CDR2 YYNGEE. The CDR3 is 16 residues long. The CDR3 region is CASSVGLPGSYNEQFF. The entire variable domain, with the rest obtained from reference TRBV9 and TRBJ2-1, is as follows: DSGVTQTPKHLITATGQRVTLRCSPRSGDLSVYWYQQSLDQGLQFLIQYYNGEERAKGNILERFSAQQFPDLHSELNLSSLELGDSALYFCASSVGLPGSYNEQFFGPGTRLTVL.

The chain couples TRBV7-9 to TRBJ1-1; TCRdb gives TRBD1 as the D gene, but with no DNA this cannot be confirmed. There are 15 residues in the CDR3. Per germline, CDR1 SEHNR and CDR2 FQNEAQ (reference sequence). The CDR3 sequence is CASSPRGGARTEAFF.

The chain employs TRBV11-2 and TRBJ2-3; no DNA is available, so the TRBD2 call from TCRdb remains unchecked. Per germline, CDR1 SGHAT and CDR2 FQNNGV. CDR3 length equals 16 residues. The CDR3 loop reads CASSLSGLAITDTQYF.

V usage is TRBV24-1 and J usage is TRBJ2-1. Germline values: CDR1 KGHDR, CDR2 SFDVKD. CDR3 length equals 13 residues. CDR3 protein: CATRRGTSSEQFF.

The V gene is TRBV28, the J gene TRBJ2-1; with no DNA, the TCRdb D assignment of TRBD1 cannot be verified. The germline V gene encodes CDR1 MDHEN and CDR2 SYDVKM. The CDR3 consists of 18 residues. The CDR3 reads CASSSHTPGQATYNEQFF.

V is TRBV10-2 and J is TRBJ2-1. CDR1 is WSHSY and CDR2 is SAAADI in the germline V gene. The CDR3 is 15 amino acids. CDR3 sequence reads: CASSRDRGSYNEQFF.